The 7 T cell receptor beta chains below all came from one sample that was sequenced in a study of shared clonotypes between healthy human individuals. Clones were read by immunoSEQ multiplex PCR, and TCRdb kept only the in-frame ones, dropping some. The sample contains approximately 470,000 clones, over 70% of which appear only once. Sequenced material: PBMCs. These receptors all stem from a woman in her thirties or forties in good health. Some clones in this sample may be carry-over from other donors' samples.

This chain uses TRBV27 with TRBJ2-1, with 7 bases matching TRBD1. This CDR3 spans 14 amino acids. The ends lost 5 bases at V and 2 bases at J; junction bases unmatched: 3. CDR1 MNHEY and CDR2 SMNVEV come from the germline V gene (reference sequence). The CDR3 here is CASSSTGAYNEQFF. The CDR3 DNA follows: TGTGCCAGCAGTAGTACAGGGGCCTACAATGAGCAGTTCTTC.

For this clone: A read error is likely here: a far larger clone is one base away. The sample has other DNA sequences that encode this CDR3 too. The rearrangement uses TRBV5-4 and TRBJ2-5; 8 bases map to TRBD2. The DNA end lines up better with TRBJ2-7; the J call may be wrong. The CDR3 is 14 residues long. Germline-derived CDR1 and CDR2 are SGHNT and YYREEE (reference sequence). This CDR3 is CASSWRGAVDEQYF. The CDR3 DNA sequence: TGTGCCAGCAGCTGGCGGGGGGCTGTCGACGAGCAGTACTTC.

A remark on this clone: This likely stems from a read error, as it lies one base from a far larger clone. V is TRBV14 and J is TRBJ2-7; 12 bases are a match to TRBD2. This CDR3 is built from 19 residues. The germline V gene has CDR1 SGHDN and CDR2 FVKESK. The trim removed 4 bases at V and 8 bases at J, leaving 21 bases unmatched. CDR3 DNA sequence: TGTGCCAGCAGCCTCGCGACTAGCGGGAGTAATTATGGCGGAGTCAAGCAGTACTTC. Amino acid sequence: CASSLATSGSNYGGVKQYF. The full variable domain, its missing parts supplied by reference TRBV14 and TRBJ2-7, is EAGVTQFPSHSVIEKGQTVTLRCDPISGHDNLYWYRRVMGKEIKFLLHFVKESKQDESGMPNNRFLAERTGGTYSTLKVQPAELEDSGVYFCASSLATSGSNYGGVKQYFGPGTRLTVT.

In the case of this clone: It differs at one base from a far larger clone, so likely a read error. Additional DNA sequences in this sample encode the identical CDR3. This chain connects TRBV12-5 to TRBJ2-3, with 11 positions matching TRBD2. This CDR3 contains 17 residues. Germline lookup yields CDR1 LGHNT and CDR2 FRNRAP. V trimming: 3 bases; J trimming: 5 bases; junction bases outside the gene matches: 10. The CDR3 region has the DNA TGTGCTAGTGGTTTCGCCCCTACTAGCGGGAGCGTAGATACGCAGTATTTT. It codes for CASGFAPTSGSVDTQYF. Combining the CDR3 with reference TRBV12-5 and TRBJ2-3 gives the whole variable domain DARVTQTPRHKVTEMGQEVTMRCQPILGHNTVFWYRQTMMQGLELLAYFRNRAPLDDSGMPKDRFSAEMPDATLATLKIQPSEPRDSAVYFCASGFAPTSGSVDTQYFGPGTRLTVL.

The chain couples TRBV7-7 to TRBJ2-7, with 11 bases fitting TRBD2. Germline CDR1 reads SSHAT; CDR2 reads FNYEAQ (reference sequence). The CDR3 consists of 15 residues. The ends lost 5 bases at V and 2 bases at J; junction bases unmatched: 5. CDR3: CASSPLTSGAYEQYF. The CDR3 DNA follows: TGTGCCAGCAGCCCGCTGACTAGCGGGGCCTACGAGCAGTACTTC.

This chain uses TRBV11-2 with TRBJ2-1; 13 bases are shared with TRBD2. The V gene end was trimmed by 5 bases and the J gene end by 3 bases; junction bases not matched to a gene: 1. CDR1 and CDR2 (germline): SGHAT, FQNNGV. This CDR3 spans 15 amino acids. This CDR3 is CASSRTSGGYNEQFF. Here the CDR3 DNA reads TGTGCCAGCAGCCGGACTAGCGGGGGCTACAATGAGCAGTTCTTC. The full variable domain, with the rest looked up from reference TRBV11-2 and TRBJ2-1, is EAGVAQSPRYKIIEKRQSVAFWCNPISGHATLYWYQQILGQGPKLLIQFQNNGVVDDSQLPKDRFSAERLKGVDSTLKIQPAKLEDSAVYLCASSRTSGGYNEQFFGPGTRLTVL.

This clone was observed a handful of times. For the CDR3, the DNA is TGTGCCAGCTCACCCTCTCTGGCGGGAGGGCCCGGGGATACGCAGTATTTT. Amino acid sequence: CASSPSLAGGPGDTQYF. The genes are TRBV18 and TRBJ2-3; 9 positions agree with TRBD2. The CDR3 extends over 17 amino acids. V lost 3 bases to trimming and J lost 6 bases; unmatched junction nucleotides: 13. Germline V gene sequence: CDR1 KGHSH, CDR2 LQKENI.